The 17 T cell receptor beta chains presented below share a single source sample, sequenced in a study of blood T cell repertoires in COVID-19. Assay used: immunoSEQ multiplex PCR; TCRdb lists only in-frame clones, some missing. This sample has 150,000 to 190,000 clones, with more than 75% found just once. Sequenced material: peripheral blood. The receptors were gathered from a woman aged 60-75 years with COVID-19, enrolled during active disease.

This chain connects TRBV6-5 to TRBJ2-7; 8 bases align to TRBD1. Germline trimming cut 5 bases from V and 5 bases from J; bases unmatched to any gene: 8. The CDR3 sequence is 14 residues long. The germline CDR1 and CDR2 sequences are MNHEY and SVGAGI. Here the CDR3 reads CASSKNRGSDEQYV. The CDR3, as DNA: TGTGCCAGCAGTAAAAACAGGGGGAGTGACGAGCAGTACGTC.

The chain is built from TRBV6-5 and TRBJ1-2; 8 bases are a match to TRBD1. The CDR3 consists of 16 residues. Unmatched junction bases numbered 5, after V lost 2 bases and J lost 0 bases. Germline V CDR1 and CDR2: MNHEY, SVGAGI. The CDR3 DNA follows: TGTGCCAGCAGTTACGGGGACAGGCCAGCTAACTATGGCTACACCTTC. Translating gives CASSYGDRPANYGYTF.

The rearrangement uses TRBV6-2 or TRBV6-3 and TRBJ1-3; TRBD1 matches at 9 bases. V lost 4 bases and J lost 1; bases outside the gene matches: 11. Germline lookup yields CDR1 MNHEY and CDR2 SVGEGT. This CDR3 spans 18 amino acids. The CDR3 nucleotides are TGTGCCAGCAGTTCTCCCGGGACAGGGCCTGGTTCTGGAAACACCATATATTTT. Its translation: CASSSPGTGPGSGNTIYF.

This chain uses TRBV3-1 (or the pseudogene TRBV3-2) with TRBJ2-5, with a tentative D call TRBD2 (5 bases). This CDR3 is 14 amino acids long. V shed 6 bases and J shed 5 bases, with 16 bases lying between them. Germline V gives CDR1 LGHDT, CDR2 YNNKEL (reference sequence). CDR3 residues: CASRPSLFGETQYF. The CDR3 DNA is TGTGCCAGCAGACCTAGCTTATTTGGGGAGACCCAGTACTTC.

The genes are TRBV5-4 and TRBJ1-1, with D perhaps TRBD1 (6 bases). The CDR3 is made up of 13 amino acids. Looked up from germline, CDR1 is SGHNT and CDR2 is YYREEE (reference sequence). V was trimmed by 0 bases and J by 5 bases, leaving 8 bases between them. This chain's CDR3 is CASSLGRGTEAFF. CDR3 bases: TGTGCCAGCAGCTTGGGAAGGGGGACTGAAGCTTTCTTT.

This clone has a handful of counts. The chain is built from TRBV7-9 and TRBJ2-7; TRBD1 aligns across 7 bases. With V trimmed by 3 bases and J by 1 base, 12 bases remained unmatched. CDR3 length equals 17 residues. Germline lookup yields CDR1 SEHNR and CDR2 FQNEAQ (reference sequence). The CDR3 here is CASSFRTGTALSYEQYF. Here the CDR3 DNA reads TGTGCCAGCAGCTTTCGAACTGGGACAGCCCTTTCCTACGAGCAGTACTTC.

This clone was detected only a few times. V usage is TRBV9 and J usage is TRBJ1-1; maybe TRBD1 (5 bases). The CDR3 is 14 amino acids. In germline, CDR1 is SGDLS, CDR2 YYNGEE. Trimming removed 4 bases at V and 6 bases at J, with 16 bases between. For the CDR3, the DNA is TGTGCCAGCAGCTCCCCGGGGGGGGGTTCTGAAGCTTTCTTT. Translated: CASSSPGGGSEAFF.

The chain couples TRBV5-5 to TRBJ2-3; 8 nucleotides match TRBD2. The V gene's germline CDR1 is SGHKS and CDR2 YYEKEE (reference sequence). The J segment lost 1 base and the V segment lost 4 bases, leaving 8 bases of the junction unmatched. The CDR3 sequence is 16 residues long. This CDR3 is CASSQSGRGGTDTQYF. The CDR3 DNA follows: TGTGCCAGCAGCCAATCAGGGCGGGGGGGCACAGATACGCAGTATTTT.

The chain links TRBV6-1 to TRBJ1-6, with 9 bases that match TRBD1. This CDR3 has 13 amino acids. Unmatched junction bases numbered 4, after V lost 7 bases and J lost 9 bases. CDR1 is MNHNS and CDR2 is SASEGT in the germline V gene. The CDR3 is CASNDRGSSPLHF. The CDR3 DNA reads TGTGCCAGCAATGACAGGGGGAGTTCACCCCTCCACTTT.

The chain recombines TRBV5-5 with TRBJ1-1; possibly TRBD1 for D (5 bases). The CDR3 loop spans 14 amino acids. The V gene lost 2 bases and the J gene lost 1 base, with 9 bases spanning the gap. Germline V gene sequence: CDR1 SGHKS, CDR2 YYEKEE (reference sequence). The CDR3 nucleotides read TGTGCCAGCAGCTTTCAAAGGGGGAACACTGAAGCTTTCTTT. It translates to CASSFQRGNTEAFF.

CDR3 nucleotide sequence: TGTGCCAGTATACGGGGAGCTGGAAACACCATATATTTT. It encodes CASIRGAGNTIYF. The chain recombines TRBV28 with TRBJ1-3; no clear D. This CDR3 comprises 13 residues. Trimming pared 9 bases from V and 2 bases from J, leaving 11 bases between. Germline CDR1 MDHEN, CDR2 SYDVKM.

V and J are TRBV27 and TRBJ2-3; 12 bases match TRBD2. Germline V gene sequence: CDR1 MNHEY, CDR2 SMNVEV (reference sequence). The CDR3 totals 18 residues. Germline trimming cut 2 bases from V and 4 bases from J; bases unmatched to any gene: 10. Here the CDR3 reads CASSLTPLAGGPPDTQYF. The CDR3 nucleotides are TGTGCCAGCAGTTTAACCCCGCTAGCGGGGGGGCCCCCAGATACGCAGTATTTT.

The chain uses TRBV7-9 and TRBJ2-5, with TRBD2 matching 11 bases. The CDR3 covers 19 residues. The V and J ends lost 0 bases and 3 bases, in that order; junction bases with no gene match: 12. CDR1 is SEHNR and CDR2 is FQNEAQ in the germline V gene (reference sequence). CDR3 bases: TGTGCCAGCAGCTTAGCGGGGCTAGCGGGGGGATCATCGAAAGAGACCCAGTACTTC. Translation: CASSLAGLAGGSSKETQYF.

The chain has TRBV19 and TRBJ1-1, with no clear D. This CDR3 has 14 residues. Trimming removed 0 bases at V and 9 bases at J, with 14 bases between. Germline CDR1 LNHDA, CDR2 SQIVND (reference sequence). This CDR3 reads CASSIDEATHKAFF. The CDR3 bases are TGTGCCAGTAGTATAGATGAGGCAACCCATAAAGCTTTCTTT.

The genes are TRBV19 and TRBJ1-1; TRBD1 might be the D (6 bases). Trimming stripped 3 bases from V and 4 bases from J, with 15 bases between. This CDR3 spans 15 amino acids. Germline V gene sequence: CDR1 LNHDA, CDR2 SQIVND (reference sequence). CDR3 sequence reads: CASSISGGIGTEAFF. The CDR3, as DNA: TGTGCCAGTAGTATTTCGGGGGGCATTGGCACTGAAGCTTTCTTT.

This chain uses TRBV18 with TRBJ1-3; D remains ambiguous. Looked up from germline, CDR1 is KGHSH and CDR2 is LQKENI. V was cut by 6 bases and J by 0 bases, with 9 bases left in between. The CDR3 is 14 residues long. CDR3 DNA: TGTGCCAGCTCCCCAACAGACTCTGGAAACACCATATATTTT. Protein product: CASSPTDSGNTIYF.

This rearrangement joins TRBV27 to TRBJ2-1, with 13 bases that match TRBD2. With 4 bases clipped from V and 1 base from J, the junction kept 4 bases outside the gene matches. This CDR3 is built from 17 residues. CDR1 is MNHEY, CDR2 SMNVEV, per germline (reference sequence). Here the CDR3 reads CASSYGTSGKSYNEQFF. The CDR3, as DNA: TGTGCCAGCAGTTATGGGACTAGCGGGAAGTCCTACAATGAGCAGTTCTTC.